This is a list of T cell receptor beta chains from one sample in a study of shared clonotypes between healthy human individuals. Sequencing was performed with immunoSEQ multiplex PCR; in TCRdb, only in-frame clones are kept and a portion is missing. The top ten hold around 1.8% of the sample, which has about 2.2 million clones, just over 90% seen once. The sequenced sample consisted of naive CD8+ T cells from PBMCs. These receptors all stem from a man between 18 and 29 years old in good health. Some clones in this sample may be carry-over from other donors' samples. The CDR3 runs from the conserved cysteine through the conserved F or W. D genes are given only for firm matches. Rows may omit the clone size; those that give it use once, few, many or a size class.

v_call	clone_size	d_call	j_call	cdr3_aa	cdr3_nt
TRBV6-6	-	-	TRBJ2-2	CASSYPSTLGELFF	TGTGCCAGCAGTTACCCCAGCACTTTAGGGGAGCTGTTTTTT
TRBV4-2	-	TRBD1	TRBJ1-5	CASSQGQGGNQPQHF	TGTGCCAGCAGCCAGGGACAGGGTGGGAATCAGCCCCAGCATTTT
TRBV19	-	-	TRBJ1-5	CASSMGRYNQPQHF	TGTGCCAGTAGTATGGGACGCTACAATCAGCCCCAGCATTTT
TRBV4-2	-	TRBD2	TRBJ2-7	CASSDAGGTYEQYF	TGTGCCAGCAGTGATGCGGGAGGTACCTACGAGCAGTACTTC
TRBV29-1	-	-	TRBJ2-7	CSVEGFGLEQYF	TGCAGCGTTGAAGGCTTTGGGCTCGAGCAGTACTTC
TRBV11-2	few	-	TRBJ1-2	CASRSSDRYYGYTF	TGTGCCAGCAGGTCCTCCGACAGGTACTATGGCTACACCTTC
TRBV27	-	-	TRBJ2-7	CASSWASQSSYEQYF	TGTGCCAGCAGTTGGGCTAGTCAAAGCTCCTACGAGCAGTACTTC
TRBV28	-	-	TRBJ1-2	CASSSDLGADYGYTF	TGTGCCAGCAGTTCCGACCTGGGGGCAGATTATGGCTACACCTTC
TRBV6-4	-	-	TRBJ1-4	CASSGEGPKNEKLFF	TGTGCCAGCAGTGGGGAAGGGCCGAAAAATGAAAAACTGTTTTTT
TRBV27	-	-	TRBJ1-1	CASSFSGGFTEAFF	TGTGCCAGCAGTTTTAGTGGGGGGTTCACTGAAGCTTTCTTT
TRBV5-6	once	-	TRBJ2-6	CASRNLEGSGANVLTF	TGTGCCAGCAGAAATTTGGAGGGATCTGGGGCCAACGTCCTGACTTTC
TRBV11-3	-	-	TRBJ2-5	CASSLRTQYF	TGTGCCAGCAGCCTTCGGACCCAGTACTTC
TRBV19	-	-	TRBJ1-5	CASTPTGTLNQPQHF	TGTGCCAGTACCCCCACCGGGACCCTTAATCAGCCCCAGCATTTT
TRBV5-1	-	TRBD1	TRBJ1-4	CASSPQGARNEKLFF	TGCGCCAGCAGCCCACAGGGGGCGAGAAATGAAAAACTGTTTTTT
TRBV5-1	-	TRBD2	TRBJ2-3	CASSSRLARTTDTQYF	TGCGCCAGCAGCTCAAGACTAGCGAGGACCACAGATACGCAGTATTTT
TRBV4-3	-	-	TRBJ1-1	CASGYNTEAFF	TGCGCCAGTGGTTACAACACTGAAGCTTTCTTT
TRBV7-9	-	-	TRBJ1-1	CASSLVGAMDTEAFF	TGTGCCAGCAGCTTAGTGGGGGCGATGGACACTGAAGCTTTCTTT
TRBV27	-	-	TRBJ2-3	CASSFSGINTDTQYF	TGTGCCAGCAGTTTCTCAGGGATTAACACAGATACGCAGTATTTT
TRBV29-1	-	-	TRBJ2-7	CSVEGEWSYEQYF	TGCAGCGTTGAGGGGGAATGGTCCTACGAGCAGTACTTC
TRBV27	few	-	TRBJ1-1	CASSLRVRGLNTEAFF	TGTGCCAGCAGTTTACGGGTCCGGGGACTGAACACTGAAGCTTTCTTT
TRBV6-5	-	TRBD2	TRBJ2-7	CASSQGTSGTEQYF	TGTGCCAGCAGCCAGGGGACTAGCGGGACCGAGCAGTACTTC
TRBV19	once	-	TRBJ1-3	CACQDWQAGVTIYF	TGTGCCTGTCAAGATTGGCAGGCCGGCGTCACCATATATTTT
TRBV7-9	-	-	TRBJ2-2	CASSSPVRDTNTGELFF	TGTGCCAGCAGCTCCCCCGTCCGGGATACGAACACCGGGGAGCTGTTTTTT
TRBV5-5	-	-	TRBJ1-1	CASSLGPPRNTEAFF	TGTGCCAGCAGCCTGGGGCCACCCAGGAACACTGAAGCTTTCTTT
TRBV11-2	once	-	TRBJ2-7	CASSLGVYEQYF	TGTGCCAGCAGCTTAGGGGTTTACGAGCAGTACTTC
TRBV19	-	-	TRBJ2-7	CASSIGRYEQYF	TGTGCCAGTAGTATCGGACGCTACGAGCAGTACTTC
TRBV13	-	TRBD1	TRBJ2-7	CASSSGTGATEQYF	TGTGCCAGCAGCTCGGGGACAGGGGCAACCGAGCAGTACTTC
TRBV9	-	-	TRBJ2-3	CASSDPSTDTQYF	TGTGCCAGCAGCGACCCTAGCACAGATACGCAGTATTTT
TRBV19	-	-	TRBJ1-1	CASSPQDGYMNTEAFF	TGTGCCAGTAGTCCCCAGGACGGATACATGAACACTGAAGCTTTCTTT
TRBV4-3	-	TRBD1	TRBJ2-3	CASSPRTGGPDTQYF	TGCGCCAGCAGCCCCCGGACAGGAGGCCCAGATACGCAGTATTTT
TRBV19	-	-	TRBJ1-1	CASSIVYRNTEAFF	TGTGCCAGTAGTATTGTGTATAGGAACACTGAAGCTTTCTTT
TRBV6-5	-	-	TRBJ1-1	CASSWSGNTEAFF	TGTGCCAGCAGTTGGTCCGGGAACACTGAAGCTTTCTTT
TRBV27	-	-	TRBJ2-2	CASSPLKTAGVNTGELFF	TGTGCCAGCAGTCCTCTCAAAACTGCGGGTGTAAACACCGGGGAGCTGTTTTTT
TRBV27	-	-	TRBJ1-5	CASSPSQGEDNQPQHF	TGTGCCAGCAGCCCATCACAGGGAGAGGACAATCAGCCCCAGCATTTT
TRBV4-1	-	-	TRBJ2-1	CASSQEGRNLYNEQFF	TGCGCCAGCAGCCAAGAGGGGCGGAATCTCTACAATGAGCAGTTCTTC
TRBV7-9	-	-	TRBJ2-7	CASSTRTDLDYEQYF	TGTGCCAGCAGCACCCGGACTGATCTTGACTACGAGCAGTACTTC
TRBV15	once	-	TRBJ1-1	CATSSGRTVNTEAFF	TGTGCCACCAGCTCGGGGAGGACTGTGAACACTGAAGCTTTCTTT
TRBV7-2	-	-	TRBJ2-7	CASSLGQKRTYEQYF	TGTGCCAGCAGCTTAGGTCAGAAAAGAACCTACGAGCAGTACTTC
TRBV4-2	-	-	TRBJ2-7	CASSQDEVRPTTYEQYF	TGTGCCAGCAGCCAAGATGAGGTGCGACCCACTACCTACGAGCAGTACTTC
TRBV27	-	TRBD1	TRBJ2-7	CASSWTGGESYEQYF	TGTGCCAGCAGCTGGACAGGGGGGGAATCCTACGAGCAGTACTTC
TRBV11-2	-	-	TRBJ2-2	CASSLDKGVGTGELFF	TGTGCCAGCAGCTTAGACAAGGGGGTAGGGACCGGGGAGCTGTTTTTT
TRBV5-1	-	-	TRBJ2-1	CASSPSHGAEQFF	TGCGCCAGCAGCCCCTCGCACGGCGCTGAGCAGTTCTTC
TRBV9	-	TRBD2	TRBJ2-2	CASTWTSGLANTGELFF	TGTGCCAGCACTTGGACTAGCGGGCTAGCGAACACCGGGGAGCTGTTTTTT
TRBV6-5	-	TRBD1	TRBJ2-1	CASCGQGARNEQFF	TGTGCCAGCTGCGGGCAGGGGGCAAGAAATGAGCAGTTCTTC
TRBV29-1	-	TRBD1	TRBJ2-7	CSVDGDSRYEQYF	TGCAGCGTTGACGGGGACAGCCGTTACGAGCAGTACTTC
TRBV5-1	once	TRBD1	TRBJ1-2	CASSPWTGSGYGYTF	TGCGCCAGCAGCCCTTGGACAGGATCTGGCTATGGCTACACCTTC
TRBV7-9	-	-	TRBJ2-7	CASSLPGTPSYEQYF	TGTGCCAGCAGCTTACCCGGGACACCTTCCTACGAGCAGTACTTC
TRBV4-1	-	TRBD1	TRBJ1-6	CASSQQPGTESSYNSPLHF	TGCGCCAGCAGCCAACAACCCGGGACAGAGAGCTCCTATAATTCACCCCTCCACTTT
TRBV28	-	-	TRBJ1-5	CAAGAAPSNQPQHF	TGTGCCGCTGGAGCAGCTCCTAGCAATCAGCCCCAGCATTTT